This note documents a single T cell receptor beta chain sequence. V was shortened by 2 bases and J by 1 base, with 18 bases between the two germline ends. The CDR3 is 18 residues long. In TCRdb, the RT-PCR reads were re-called with MiXCR into one record per CDR3 protein. The table lists about 960,000 distinct CDR3 sequences, over 15% of them singletons. The entry originates in a study of patients and donors after allogeneic stem cell transplantation. The rearrangement links TRBV12-3 or TRBV12-4 to TRBJ1-5, with D perhaps matching TRBD1 (5 bases). This clonotype originated in a human donor who was either an allogeneic HSCT recipient or a stem cell or donor lymphocyte infusion donor (not recorded which). It is not recorded whose cells these are; they may come from a transplant donor. Source material: blood, either unsorted or a sorted T cell fraction (not recorded which). The DNA of the CDR3 is TGTGCCAGCAGTTTAAGGAGGTGGGGGGGTTACAGCAATCAGCCCCAGCATTTT. Residues: CASSLRRWGGYSNQPQHF.